Reported below is one T cell receptor (beta chain). Its antigen remains unidentified. Vbeta (60) and Jbeta (13) primers were used in the PCR. Generated by immunoSEQ multiplex PCR, the TCRdb table keeps only in-frame clones and is missing some. This table lists tens of thousands of clones. The germline V gene encodes CDR1 SGHRS and CDR2 YFSETQ. V trimming: 5 bases; J trimming: 7 bases; junction bases outside the gene matches: 8. This CDR3 region has 15 residues. These data belong to a study of cytomegalovirus exposure and HLA in healthy donors. Regarding the study as a whole: Reports credit the classifier with highly specific, highly sensitive diagnosis of cytomegalovirus status. It has been reported that TCR beta sequences accurately predicted the HLA-A and HLA-B alleles of most subjects. Highly shared sequence variants in one cluster were likely a sequencing artifact.

The material sequenced was PBMCs. The chain has TRBV5-1 and TRBJ2-1; 11 bases are shared with TRBD2. The origin of this receptor is a female donor in good health and CMV-seronegative. CDR3 nucleotides: TGCGCCAGCAGGTTTGTTAGCGGGAGGGCGAATGAGCAGTTCTTC. Translated: CASRFVSGRANEQFF.